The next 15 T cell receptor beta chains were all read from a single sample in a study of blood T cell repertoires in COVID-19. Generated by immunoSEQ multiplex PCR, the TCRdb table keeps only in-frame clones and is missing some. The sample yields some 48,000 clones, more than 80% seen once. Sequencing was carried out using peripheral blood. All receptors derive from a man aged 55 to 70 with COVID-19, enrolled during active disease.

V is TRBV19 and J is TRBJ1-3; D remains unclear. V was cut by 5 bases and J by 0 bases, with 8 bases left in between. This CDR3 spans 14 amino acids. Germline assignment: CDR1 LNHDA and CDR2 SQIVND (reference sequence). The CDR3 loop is CASSLRNSGNTIYF. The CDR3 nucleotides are TGTGCCAGTAGTCTCAGGAACTCTGGAAACACCATATATTTT.

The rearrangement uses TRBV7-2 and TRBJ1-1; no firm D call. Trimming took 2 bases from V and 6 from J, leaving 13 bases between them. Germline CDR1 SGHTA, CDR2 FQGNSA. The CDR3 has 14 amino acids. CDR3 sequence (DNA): TGTGCCAGCAGCTTATCTTTCGGTGCGGCTGAAGCTTTCTTT. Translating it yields CASSLSFGAAEAFF.

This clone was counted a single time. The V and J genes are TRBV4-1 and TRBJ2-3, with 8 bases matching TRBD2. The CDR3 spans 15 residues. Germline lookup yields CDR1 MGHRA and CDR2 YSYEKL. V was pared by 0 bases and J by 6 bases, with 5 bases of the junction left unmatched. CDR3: CASSQDPSGSDTQYF. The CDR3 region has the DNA TGCGCCAGCAGCCAAGATCCCAGCGGGAGTGATACGCAGTATTTT.

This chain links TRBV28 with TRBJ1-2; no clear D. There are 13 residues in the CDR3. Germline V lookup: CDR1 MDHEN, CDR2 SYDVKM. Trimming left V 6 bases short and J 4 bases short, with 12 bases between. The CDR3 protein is CASSSGNSYGYTF. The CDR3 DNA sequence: TGTGCCAGCAGCTCGGGGAATTCCTATGGCTACACCTTC.

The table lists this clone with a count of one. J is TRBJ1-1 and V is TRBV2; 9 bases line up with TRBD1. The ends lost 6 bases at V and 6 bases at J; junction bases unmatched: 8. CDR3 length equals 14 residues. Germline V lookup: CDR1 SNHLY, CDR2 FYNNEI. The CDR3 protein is CASRGQGFGSEAFF. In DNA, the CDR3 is TGTGCCAGCAGGGGACAGGGTTTTGGCTCTGAAGCTTTCTTT.

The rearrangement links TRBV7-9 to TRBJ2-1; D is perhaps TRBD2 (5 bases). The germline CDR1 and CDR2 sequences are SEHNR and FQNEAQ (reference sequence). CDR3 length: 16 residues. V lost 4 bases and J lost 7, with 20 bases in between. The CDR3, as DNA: TGTGCCAGCAGCTCCTACTCTAGCCCCGATGGTAATGAGCAGTTCTTC. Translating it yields CASSSYSSPDGNEQFF. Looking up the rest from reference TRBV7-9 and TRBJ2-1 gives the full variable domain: DTGVSQNPRHKITKRGQNVTFRCDPISEHNRLYWYRQTLGQGPEFLTYFQNEAQLEKSRLLSDRFSAERPKGSFSTLEIQRTEQGDSAMYLCASSSYSSPDGNEQFFGPGTRLTVL.

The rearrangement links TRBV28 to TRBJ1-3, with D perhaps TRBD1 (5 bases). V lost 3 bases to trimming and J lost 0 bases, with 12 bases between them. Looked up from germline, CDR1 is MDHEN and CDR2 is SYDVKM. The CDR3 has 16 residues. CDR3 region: CASSFIQGSSGNTIYF. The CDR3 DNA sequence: TGTGCCAGCAGTTTCATCCAGGGAAGCTCTGGAAACACCATATATTTT.

The CDR3 loop reads CASEGLAGGWNEQFF. Here the CDR3 DNA reads TGTGCCAGCGAGGGGCTAGCGGGAGGTTGGAATGAGCAGTTCTTC. The chain recombines TRBV2 with TRBJ2-1; the match to TRBD2 covers 11 bases. The germline CDR1 and CDR2 sequences are SNHLY and FYNNEI. With 8 bases clipped from V and 7 bases from J, the junction kept 10 bases outside the gene matches. There are 15 residues in the CDR3. The variable domain in full, with the rest retrieved from reference TRBV2 and TRBJ2-1, is EPEVTQTPSHQVTQMGQEVILRCVPISNHLYFYWYRQILGQKVEFLVSFYNNEISEKSEIFDDQFSVERPDGSNFTLKIRSTKLEDSAMYFCASEGLAGGWNEQFFGPGTRLTVL.

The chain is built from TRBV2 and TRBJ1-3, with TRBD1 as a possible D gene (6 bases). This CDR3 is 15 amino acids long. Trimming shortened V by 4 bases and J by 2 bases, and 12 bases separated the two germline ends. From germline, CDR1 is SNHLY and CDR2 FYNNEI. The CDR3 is CASSGDMVAGNTIYF. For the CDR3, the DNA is TGTGCCAGCAGTGGGGACATGGTTGCTGGAAACACCATATATTTT.

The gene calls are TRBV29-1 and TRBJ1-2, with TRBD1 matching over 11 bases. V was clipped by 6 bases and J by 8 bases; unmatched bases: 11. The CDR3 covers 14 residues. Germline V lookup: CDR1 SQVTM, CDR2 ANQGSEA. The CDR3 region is CSVAWDRGLRGYTF. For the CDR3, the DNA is TGCAGCGTCGCATGGGACAGGGGGTTGCGGGGCTACACCTTC.

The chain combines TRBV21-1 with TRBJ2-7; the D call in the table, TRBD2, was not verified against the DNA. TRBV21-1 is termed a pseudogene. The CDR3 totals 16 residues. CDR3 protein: CASSRGAGEERYEQYF. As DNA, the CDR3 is TGTGCCAGCAGCAGGGGAGCGGGGGAGGAACGCTACGAGCAGTACTTC.

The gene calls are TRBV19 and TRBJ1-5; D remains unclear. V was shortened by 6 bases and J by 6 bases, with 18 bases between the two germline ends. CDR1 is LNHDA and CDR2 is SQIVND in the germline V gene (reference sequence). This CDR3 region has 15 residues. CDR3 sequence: CASRRTSAPVQPQHF. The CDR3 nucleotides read TGTGCCAGTAGGCGAACCTCCGCCCCGGTTCAGCCCCAGCATTTT.

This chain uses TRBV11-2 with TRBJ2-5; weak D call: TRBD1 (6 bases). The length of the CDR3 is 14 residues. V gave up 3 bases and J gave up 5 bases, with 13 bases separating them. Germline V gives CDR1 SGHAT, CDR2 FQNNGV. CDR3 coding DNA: TGTGCCAGCAGCTTGACAGGTCAGGGGGAGACCCAGTACTTC. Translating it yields CASSLTGQGETQYF.

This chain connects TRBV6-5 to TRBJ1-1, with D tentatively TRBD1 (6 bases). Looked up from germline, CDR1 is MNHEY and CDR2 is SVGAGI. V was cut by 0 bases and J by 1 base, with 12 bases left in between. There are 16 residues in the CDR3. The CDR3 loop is CASSYSGADTNTEAFF. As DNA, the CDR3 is TGTGCCAGCAGTTACTCGGGGGCGGATACGAACACTGAAGCTTTCTTT.

CDR3 bases: TGTGCCAGCAGCGCCCGAACGACCGGGACAGGGGGCACAGATACGCAGTATTTT. This translates into CASSARTTGTGGTDTQYF. This chain links TRBV9 with TRBJ2-3; 10 nucleotides align to TRBD1. This CDR3 region has 18 residues. From germline, CDR1 is SGDLS and CDR2 YYNGEE. The junction had 11 bases not matched to a gene; V was cut back by 3 bases and J by 1 base.